This TCR beta chain was sequenced during a study of human T cells and chemical hapten exposure. Study-level background: A mostly female patient group had alopecia areata, totalis or universalis.

Time point in this sample: patch test 1, 2 weeks after DPC sensitization. This sample's treatment: therapeutic diphenylcyclopropenone sensitization with weekly scalp DPC. This CDR3 has 13 residues. V was cut by 3 bases and J by 2 bases, with 8 bases left in between. In germline, CDR1 is SGHRS, CDR2 YFSETQ. The library tagged each cDNA molecule with unique molecular identifiers. TCRdb re-called the RACE reads with MiXCR, one entry per CDR3 protein. The profile covers 380,000 or so distinct CDR3 sequences, with about 4.4% appearing a single time and 2% to 2.5% taken by the ten largest. The J gene is TRBJ2-5, the V gene TRBV5-1; D is undetermined. The receptor was isolated from a woman aged 45-59 years with alopecia areata. Some clones in this sample may be carry-over from other donors' samples. Sequencing used whole blood, obtained in connection with sensitization to the hapten diphenylcyclopropenone (DPC). The CDR3 protein is CASSSPTQETQYF. The CDR3 region has the DNA TGCGCCAGCAGCTCTCCAACACAAGAGACCCAGTACTTC.